A selection of T cell receptor delta chains follows, all from one sample in a study of γδ T cells in repeated Plasmodium falciparum infection. TCRdb made new clone calls on the multiplex PCR reads using CATT. Of some 100,000 delta-chain clones in the sample, approximately 1.5% were seen once. The sample comprised gamma-delta T cells from blood. The receptor set was obtained from a pool of human donors (malaria-infected and uninfected, not separated). CDR3s include the opening cysteine and the closing phenylalanine or tryptophan. A D gene is named only where the DNA matches it firmly. The size of a clone is reported for some rows only, either as once, few or many, or as a class for expanded clones.

d_gene	v_gene	j_gene	abundance	CDR3nt	CDR3aa
TRDD3	TRDV1	TRDJ1	few	TGTGCTCTTGGGGACTTCCTTCCCCCGGGGATACTGGCCGATAAACTCATCTTT	CALGDFLPPGILADKLIF
TRDD3	TRDV1	TRDJ1	many	TGTGCTCTTGGGGGCCTCCCCCCGAATCAATTGCGGTTGGGGGATGCATCGTACACCGATAAACTCATCTTT	CALGGLPPNQLRLGDASYTDKLIF
TRDD3	TRDV2	TRDJ3	many	TGTGCCTGTGACACAGCTGGGGGAATGCCCGGCTCCTGGGACACCCGACAGATGTTTTTC	CACDTAGGMPGSWDTRQMFF
TRDD3	TRDV1	TRDJ1	many	TGTGCTCTTGGGGAACCTCCGCTACGTGGCGGGATACGAGTCACCGATAAACTCATCTTT	CALGEPPLRGGIRVTDKLIF
TRDD3	TRDV1	TRDJ1	-	TGTGCTCTTGGGGAACTTCCGGCCTTCCCTCTACTGGGGGAGGGTAAACTCATCTTT	CALGELPAFPLLGEGKLIF
TRDD3	TRDV1	TRDJ1	many	TGTGCTCTTGGCCCTATCCTATCGATGGGGGGATACTCTTACACCGATAAACTCATCTTT	CALGPILSMGGYSYTDKLIF
-	TRDV3	TRDJ4	many	-	CASGAFSCTGGYACRPLIF
TRDD3	TRDV2	TRDJ1	many	TGTGCCTGTGATACACTTGTAGGGGATACTACCGATAAACTCATCTTT	CACDTLVGDTTDKLIF
TRDD3	TRDV2	TRDJ1	many	TGTGCCTGTGACACCGTGCTCTCGCCGGGGATACTCGAGGATACCGATAAACTCATCTTT	CACDTVLSPGILEDTDKLIF
TRDD3	TRDV2	TRDJ1	many	TGTGCCTGTGACTTCAAACTGGGGGATATCTGTGGGCTTTTAAGGTACACCGATAAACTCATCTTT	CACDFKLGDICGLLRYTDKLIF
TRDD3	TRDV1	TRDJ1	many	TGTGCTCTTGGGGAGGTCACCTCTTCCTACTGGGGGATACGGGGATACACCGATAAACTCATCTTT	CALGEVTSSYWGIRGYTDKLIF
TRDD3	TRDV2	TRDJ1	many	TGTGCCTGTGACACCCTCACTGGGGGATTCGACATGTACACCGATAAACTCATCTTT	CACDTLTGGFDMYTDKLIF
-	TRDV1	TRDJ1	many	TGTGCTCTTGGGAAAACGGGGCGGGGAGGGTACACCGATAAACTCATCTTT	CALGKTGRGGYTDKLIF
TRDD3	TRDV1	TRDJ1	many	TGTGCTCTCTTGGACACCTCGGGGTGGGGGATCCGACCCCCAATCTGGTACACCGATAAACTCATCTTT	CALLDTSGWGIRPPIWYTDKLIF
TRDD3	TRDV1	TRDJ1	many	TGTGCTCTTGGGGAACCCCCCCCTTTACTGGGGGGCCGGACACGGGACACCGATAAACTCATCTTT	CALGEPPPLLGGRTRDTDKLIF
-	TRAV29/DV5	TRDJ1	many	TGTGCAGCAAGCGGAACGCCTCGGGGCGATAAACTCATCTTT	CAASGTPRGDKLIF
-	TRDV2	TRDJ1	many	TGTGCCTGTGACACCGTTGGGGAAACCGATAAACTCATCTTT	CACDTVGETDKLIF
-	TRDV1	TRDJ1	many	TGTGCTCTTGGGGAACTAGGATTGCCTTTGAACTCCCTTAGTCTTGGGGATCCCTCCCCTAAACTCATCTTT	CALGELGLPLNSLSLGDPSPKLIF
TRDD3	TRDV2	TRDJ3	medium-sized	TGTGCCTGTGACTTGTACTGGGGGATACAAACGGCCTGGGACACCCGACAGATGTTTTTC	CACDLYWGIQTAWDTRQMFF
TRDD3	TRDV2	TRDJ3	many	TGTGCCTGTGACACCTGGGGATACGCGTGGGACACCCGACAGATGTTTTTC	CACDTWGYAWDTRQMFF
-	TRDV1	TRDJ1	-	TGTGCCCTTGGGGAACTTCATTTCCTACCCCTGGGGGAGTCAGAACTCATCTTT	CALGELHFLPLGESELIF
-	TRDV2	TRDJ1	many	TGTGCCTGTGTCCCGGTTGGTGGGGGGCTAGATACCGATAAACTCATCTTT	CACVPVGGGLDTDKLIF
TRDD3	TRDV1	TRDJ1	many	TGTGCTCTTGGGTCACCTCCCCCTCATATAAGATGGGGGATACGCGATAAACTCATCTTT	CALGSPPPHIRWGIRDKLIF
TRDD3	TRDV1	TRDJ1	many	TGTGCTCTTGGGGAATTTTATTCCCTACCCTTCGGTACTGGGGGCTACACCTTTTACACCGATAAACTCATCTTT	CALGEFYSLPFGTGGYTFYTDKLIF
-	TRDV1	TRDJ1	many	TGTGCTCTTGGGGAGGCCCCTTCCTACGATAACTGGGGGACCTACGATAAACTCATCTTT	CALGEAPSYDNWGTYDKLIF
TRDD3	TRDV1	TRDJ1	many	TGTGCTCTTGGGGAACTGAAGGGGTGGGGGATTGCCGACAAGTACACCGATAAACTCATCTTT	CALGELKGWGIADKYTDKLIF
TRDD3	TRDV1	TRDJ1	many	TGTGCTCTTGGGGAGCTAAACCTGGGGGATACGCGCACCGATAAACTCATCTTT	CALGELNLGDTRTDKLIF
TRDD3	TRDV1	TRDJ1	-	TGCGCTCTCGGGGAACTGAAAGCTGGGGGATCAAGACTCATCTTT	CALGELKAGGSRLIF
TRDD3	TRAV14/DV4	TRDJ1	many	TGTGCAATGAGAGAGGTAGTCCCCCTGGGGGACCGGTACACCGATAAACTCATCTTT	CAMREVVPLGDRYTDKLIF
TRDD3	TRDV1	TRDJ1	many	TGTGCTCTTGGGGAACTGAATGTGGCCTTGATGGGGGACCCGTACACCGATAAACTCATCTTT	CALGELNVALMGDPYTDKLIF
TRDD3	TRDV1	TRDJ1	many	TGTGCTCTTGGGGAACTAGAGGGCCCAGGGGATGGGGGATACTTGTACACCGATAAACTCATCTTT	CALGELEGPGDGGYLYTDKLIF
TRDD3	TRDV1	TRDJ1	many	TGTGCTCTTGGGACCTATCTCCCCGGGGGATACGGCGACGATAAACTCATCTTT	CALGTYLPGGYGDDKLIF
-	TRDV1	TRDJ1	medium-sized	TGTGCTCTTGGGGAACTGAGGCCGGGCCCTGATAAACTCATCTTT	CALGELRPGPDKLIF
TRDD2	TRDV1	TRDJ1	many	TGTGCTCTTGGGGAACCGATGGCCTTCCTACACTACACCAGGGAAGGTACCGATAAACTCATCTTT	CALGEPMAFLHYTREGTDKLIF
TRDD3	TRDV1	TRDJ1	many	TGTGCTCTTGGGGAACATGGGTTTTTAGCTACCCGCTGGGGGATCACCGATAAACTCATCTTT	CALGEHGFLATRWGITDKLIF
-	TRDV1	TRDJ1	many	TGTGCTCTTGGGGAACTGGGAGGTCCTAGGTACTTAGCGATTTTTTTCGATAAACTCATCTTT	CALGELGGPRYLAIFFDKLIF
TRDD3	TRDV3	TRDJ1	many	TGTGCCTTTAGTACTGGTGGTACTGGGGGCCCCTACACCGATAAACTCATCTTT	CAFSTGGTGGPYTDKLIF
-	TRDV1	TRDJ1	many	TGTGCTCTTGGGGAAGCCTCCTACGTACTGGGCACCGATAAACTCATCTTT	CALGEASYVLGTDKLIF
TRDD3	TRDV1	TRDJ1	many	TGTGCTCTTGGGGGCAAGCGTACTGGGGGATACTATGGACCCACCGATAAACTCATCTTT	CALGGKRTGGYYGPTDKLIF
TRDD3	TRDV2	TRDJ1	medium-sized	TGTGCCTGTGACACTTACGACTGGGGGACTTACCACACCGATAAACTCATCTTT	CACDTYDWGTYHTDKLIF
-	TRDV1	TRDJ1	many	TGTGCTCTTGGGGAACATTATCCTACTCGTGACTCCTACACCGATAAACTCATCTTT	CALGEHYPTRDSYTDKLIF
TRDD3	TRDV1	TRDJ1	many	TGTGCTCTTGGGGAACTACCCTTGTGGGGGACTTTGTACACCGATAAACTCATCTTT	CALGELPLWGTLYTDKLIF
-	TRDV1	TRDJ1	medium-sized	TGTGCTCTTGGATGGGGTCCCGATAAACTCATCTTT	CALGWGPDKLIF
-	TRDV1	TRDJ1	many	TGTGCTCTTGGGGAACCGGCCTTCCCGGGGTTTCCGCACACCGATAAACTCATCTTT	CALGEPAFPGFPHTDKLIF
TRDD3	TRDV1	TRDJ1	many	TGTGCTCTTGGGGTTTACCCCACACTGGGGCCACTTACCGATAAACTCATCTTT	CALGVYPTLGPLTDKLIF
-	TRDV1	TRDJ1	many	TGTGCTCTTGGGAAAGGCCCAGAAAGGGTTTGCGATGTGCCGACTACCGATAAACTCATCTTT	CALGKGPERVCDVPTTDKLIF
TRDD3	TRDV1	TRDJ1	many	TGTGCTCTTGGGGACCTCTACGCTCCCAAACTGGGGGATCGCGGACTCATCTTT	CALGDLYAPKLGDRGLIF
TRDD3	TRDV2	TRDJ1	many	TGTGCCTGTGACGCCGGGACCCCAGTGGCACTGGGGTCCTACACCGATAAACTCATCTTT	CACDAGTPVALGSYTDKLIF
TRDD2	TRDV1	TRDJ1	many	TGTGCTCTTGGGCCCCACTTCCTACCACACTTCTTTACCGATAAACTCATCTTT	CALGPHFLPHFFTDKLIF
TRDD3	TRDV1	TRDJ1	many	TGTGCTCTTGGGGAACTCAGGAACCGAGGGGGACTGGGGAACACCGATAAACTCATCTTT	CALGELRNRGGLGNTDKLIF
TRDD3	TRDV2	TRDJ1	few	TGTGCCTGTGACACCGTTGGGGGATTTCAGACCGAGAAACTCATCTTT	CACDTVGGFQTEKLIF
TRDD3	TRDV1	TRDJ1	many	TGTGCTCTTGGGGAAAGGTTCCCTGTACTGGGGGACTACACCGATAAACTCATCTTT	CALGERFPVLGDYTDKLIF
TRDD3	TRDV1	TRDJ1	many	TGTGCTCTTGGGGAACGGCCCTATATACTGGGGGATACACGCAAAAAAGGGCTCATCTTT	CALGERPYILGDTRKKGLIF
-	TRDV1	TRDJ1	many	TGTGCTCTTGGGGAACTCCTCCTACAGGGGTACGCAGGGACCACCGATAAACTCATCTTT	CALGELLLQGYAGTTDKLIF
-	TRDV1	TRDJ1	many	TGTGCTCTTGGGGAACTACTCCTTCCTAGTCTGGGGGTTAACACCGATAAACTCATCTTT	CALGELLLPSLGVNTDKLIF
-	TRDV1	TRDJ1	many	TGTGCTATTTTACCGAGCGGGGGTCCAGAGTACACCGATAAACTCATCTTT	CAILPSGGPEYTDKLIF
-	TRDV2	TRDJ1	medium-sized	TGTGCCTGTGACGTCCGACGGGTCCCCGAACTCATCTTT	CACDVRRVPELIF
TRDD3	TRDV1	TRDJ1	medium-sized	TGTGCTCTTGGGGAACACAAGGGAGTACTGGGGCCGTACACCGATAAACTCATCTTT	CALGEHKGVLGPYTDKLIF
-	TRDV1	TRDJ2	many	TGTGCTCTTGGGGAACTTTCCTACTGGGGGGAAACTACAGCACAACTCTTCTTT	CALGELSYWGETTAQLFF